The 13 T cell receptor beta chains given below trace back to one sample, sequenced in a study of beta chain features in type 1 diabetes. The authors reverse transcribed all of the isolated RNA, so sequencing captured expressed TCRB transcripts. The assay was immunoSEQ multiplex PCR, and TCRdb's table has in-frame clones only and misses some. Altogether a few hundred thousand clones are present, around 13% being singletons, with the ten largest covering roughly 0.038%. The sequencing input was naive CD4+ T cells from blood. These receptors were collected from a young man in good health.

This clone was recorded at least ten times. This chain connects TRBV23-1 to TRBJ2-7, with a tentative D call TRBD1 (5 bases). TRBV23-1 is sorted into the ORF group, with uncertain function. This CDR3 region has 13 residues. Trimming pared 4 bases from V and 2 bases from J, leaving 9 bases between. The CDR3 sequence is CASSRHRPYEQYV. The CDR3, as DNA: TGCGCCAGCAGTCGCCACAGGCCCTACGAGCAGTACGTC.

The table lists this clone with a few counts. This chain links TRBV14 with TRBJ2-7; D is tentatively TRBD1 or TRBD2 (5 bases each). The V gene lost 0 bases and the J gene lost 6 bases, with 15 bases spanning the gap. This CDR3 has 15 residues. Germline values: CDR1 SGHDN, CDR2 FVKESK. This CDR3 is CASSQERGEWREQYF. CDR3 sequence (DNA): TGTGCCAGCAGCCAAGAAAGGGGAGAGTGGCGCGAGCAGTACTTC.

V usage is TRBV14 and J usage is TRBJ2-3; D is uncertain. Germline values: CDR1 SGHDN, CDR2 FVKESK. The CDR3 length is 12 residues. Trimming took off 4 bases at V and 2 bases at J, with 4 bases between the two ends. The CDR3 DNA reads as TGTGCCAGCAGCCTCCACACAGATACGCAGTATTTT. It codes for CASSLHTDTQYF.

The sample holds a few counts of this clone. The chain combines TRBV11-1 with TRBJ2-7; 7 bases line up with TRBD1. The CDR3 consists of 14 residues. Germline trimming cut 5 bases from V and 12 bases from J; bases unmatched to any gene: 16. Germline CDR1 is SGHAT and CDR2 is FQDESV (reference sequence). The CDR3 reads CASSPNPDREFVYV. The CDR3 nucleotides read TGTGCCAGCAGCCCAAACCCAGACAGGGAATTTGTGTACGTC.

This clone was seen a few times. The chain's CDR3 is CASSQSTSGRVSEQFF. The CDR3 DNA follows: TGCGCCAGCAGCCAATCGACTAGCGGGAGAGTTAGTGAGCAGTTCTTC. The J gene is TRBJ2-1, the V gene TRBV4-3; 12 bases are shared with TRBD2. In germline, CDR1 is LGHNA, CDR2 YSLEER. J lost 9 bases, V lost 2 bases, and 8 bases had no gene match. This CDR3 is built from 16 residues.

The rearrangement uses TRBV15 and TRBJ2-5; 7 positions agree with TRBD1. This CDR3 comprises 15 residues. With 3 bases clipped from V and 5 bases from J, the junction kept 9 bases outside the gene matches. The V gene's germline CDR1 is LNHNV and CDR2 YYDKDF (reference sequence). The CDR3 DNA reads TGTGCCACCAGCAGGGCGACAGGGAATGTGGAGACCCAGTACTTC. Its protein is CATSRATGNVETQYF.

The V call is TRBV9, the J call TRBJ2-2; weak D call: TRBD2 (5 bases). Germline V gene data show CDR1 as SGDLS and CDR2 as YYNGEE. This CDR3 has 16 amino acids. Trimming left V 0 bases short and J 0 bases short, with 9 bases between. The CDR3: CASSVAVGANTGELFF. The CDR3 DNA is TGTGCCAGCAGCGTAGCGGTCGGGGCGAACACCGGGGAGCTGTTTTTT.

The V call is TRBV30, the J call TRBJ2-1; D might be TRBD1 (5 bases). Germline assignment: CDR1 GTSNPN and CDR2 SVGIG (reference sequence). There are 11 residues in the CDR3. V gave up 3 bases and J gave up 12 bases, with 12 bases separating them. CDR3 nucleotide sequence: TGTGCCTGGAGCCGAGACACAGGGCAGTTCTTC. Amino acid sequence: CAWSRDTGQFF. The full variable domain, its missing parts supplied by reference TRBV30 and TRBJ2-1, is SQTIHQWPATLVQPVGSPLSLECTVEGTSNPNLYWYRQAAGRGLQLLFYSVGIGQISSEVPQNLSASRPQDRQFILSSKKLLLSDSGFYLCAWSRDTGQFFGPGTRLTVL.

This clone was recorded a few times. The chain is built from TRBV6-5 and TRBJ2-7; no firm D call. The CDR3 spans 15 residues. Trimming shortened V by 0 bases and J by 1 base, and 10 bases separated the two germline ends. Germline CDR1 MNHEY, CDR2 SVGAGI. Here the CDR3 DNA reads TGTGCCAGCAGTTACTCCGCGACGGTATCCTACGAGCAGTACTTC. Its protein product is CASSYSATVSYEQYF.

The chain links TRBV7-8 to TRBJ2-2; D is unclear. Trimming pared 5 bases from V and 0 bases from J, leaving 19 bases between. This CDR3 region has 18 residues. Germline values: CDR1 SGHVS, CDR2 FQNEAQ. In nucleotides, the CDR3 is TGTGCCAGCAGCCACAGAGTGGGCAGAGCCGCGAACACCGGGGAGCTGTTTTTT. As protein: CASSHRVGRAANTGELFF.

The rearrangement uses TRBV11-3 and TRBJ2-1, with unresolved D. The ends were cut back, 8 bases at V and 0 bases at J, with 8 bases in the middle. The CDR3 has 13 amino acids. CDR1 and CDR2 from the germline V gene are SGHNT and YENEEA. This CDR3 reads CASAAASYNEQFF. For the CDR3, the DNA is TGTGCCAGCGCAGCTGCCTCCTACAATGAGCAGTTCTTC.

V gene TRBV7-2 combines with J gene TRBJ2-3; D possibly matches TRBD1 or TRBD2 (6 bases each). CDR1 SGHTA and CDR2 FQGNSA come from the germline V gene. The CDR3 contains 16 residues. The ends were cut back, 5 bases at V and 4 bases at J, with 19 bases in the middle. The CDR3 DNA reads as TGTGCCAGCAGCGCGGGACCAGGACAGAGAGCAGATACGCAGTATTTT. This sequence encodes CASSAGPGQRADTQYF.

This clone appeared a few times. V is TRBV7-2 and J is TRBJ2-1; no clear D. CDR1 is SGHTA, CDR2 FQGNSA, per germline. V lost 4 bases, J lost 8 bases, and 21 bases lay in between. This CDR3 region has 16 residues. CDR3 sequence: CASSSKPLNLGDEQFF. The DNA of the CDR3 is TGTGCCAGCAGCTCAAAACCCCTCAATTTAGGAGATGAGCAGTTCTTC.